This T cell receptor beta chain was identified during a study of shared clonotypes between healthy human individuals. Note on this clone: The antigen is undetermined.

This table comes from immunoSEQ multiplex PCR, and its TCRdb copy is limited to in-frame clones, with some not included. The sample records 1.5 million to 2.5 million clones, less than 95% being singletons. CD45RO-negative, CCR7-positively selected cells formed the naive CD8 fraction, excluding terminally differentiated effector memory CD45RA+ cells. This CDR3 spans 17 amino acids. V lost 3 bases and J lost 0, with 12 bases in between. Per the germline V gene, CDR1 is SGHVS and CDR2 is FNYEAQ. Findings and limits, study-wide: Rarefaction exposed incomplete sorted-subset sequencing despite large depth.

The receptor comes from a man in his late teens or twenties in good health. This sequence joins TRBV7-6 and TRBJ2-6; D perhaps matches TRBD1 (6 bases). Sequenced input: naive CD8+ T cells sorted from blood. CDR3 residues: CASSLGTYSSGANVLTF. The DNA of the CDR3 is TGTGCCAGCAGCTTGGGGACATACAGCTCTGGGGCCAACGTCCTGACTTTC.